Given below is one T cell receptor beta chain in context. The J segment lost 6 bases and the V segment lost 5 bases, leaving 10 bases of the junction unmatched. The CDR3 is made up of 13 amino acids. Germline V lookup: CDR1 SQVTM, CDR2 ANQGSEA. The source of the sample is a study of blood T cell repertoires in COVID-19. Study-wide context: Collection of acute and convalescent COVID-19 samples took place in the United States, Italy and Spain. From T cells, B-cell-depleted T cells, or PBMCs came the material, which was cDNA or gDNA.

Authors' processing steps: Using reference gene primer amplification, nucleated cell counts were estimated. Profiling relied on immunoSEQ multiplex PCR, and the TCRdb table lists in-frame clones only, not all of them. V, J and clone size reflect that table, while D and trimming were determined from the DNA. The profile shows roughly 40,000 clones, 89% of them singletons. Sample: peripheral blood. This chain links TRBV29-1 with TRBJ2-7; TRBD1 matches at 7 bases. The origin of this receptor is a human donor in a cohort sampled during active COVID-19. The CDR3 loop is CSVTLDRAGEQYF. In nucleotides, the CDR3 is TGCAGCGTTACCCTCGACAGGGCCGGCGAGCAGTACTTC.